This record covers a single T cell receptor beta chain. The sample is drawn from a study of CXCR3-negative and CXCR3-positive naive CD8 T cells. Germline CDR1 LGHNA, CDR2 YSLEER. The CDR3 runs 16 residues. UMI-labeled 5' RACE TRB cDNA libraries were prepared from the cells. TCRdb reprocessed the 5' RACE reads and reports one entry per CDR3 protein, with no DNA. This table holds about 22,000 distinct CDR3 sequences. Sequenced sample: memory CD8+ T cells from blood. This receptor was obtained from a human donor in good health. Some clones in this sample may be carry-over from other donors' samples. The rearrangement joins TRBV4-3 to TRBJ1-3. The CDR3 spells CASSQDLPGSGNTIYF.